These 29 T cell receptor beta chains were sequenced from one sample in a study of T cell responses to AZD1222 COVID-19 vaccine. Sequencing was performed with immunoSEQ multiplex PCR; in TCRdb, only in-frame clones are kept and a portion is missing. Here the sample spans some 170,000 clones, 85% to 90% being singletons. Material: peripheral blood, obtained 28 days after the second dose of the MenACWY control vaccine. The receptors were gathered from an adult who received the MenACWY meningococcal vaccine as a control.

This clone was counted only a few times. The junction differs from germline at one of its ends, possibly a read error. The chain recombines TRBV10-1 with TRBJ1-4; the D gene is possibly TRBD1 (6 bases). Germline V gene lookup returns CDR1 WNHNN and CDR2 SYGVQD (reference sequence). This CDR3 spans 14 amino acids. Here the CDR3 reads CASSAGTTNEKLFF. CDR3 bases: TGCGCCAGCAGCGCCGGGACAACAAATGAAAAACTGTTTTTT.

This rearrangement joins TRBV15 to TRBJ1-1, with D perhaps matching TRBD1 (5 bases). Germline V CDR1 and CDR2: LNHNV, YYDKDF (reference sequence). Trimming shortened V by 1 base and J by 5 bases, and 20 bases separated the two germline ends. CDR3 length: 17 residues. The CDR3 sequence is CATSRGFTSGGRTEAFF. For the CDR3, the DNA is TGTGCCACCAGCAGAGGATTCACGTCGGGGGGGAGGACTGAAGCTTTCTTT.

As to this clone: The sample holds other DNA sequences that translate to the same CDR3. This sequence joins TRBV28 and TRBJ1-4; D call uncertain. This CDR3 region has 14 residues. Trimming left V 3 bases short and J 5 bases short, with 10 bases between. Germline CDR1 and CDR2: MDHEN and SYDVKM. CDR3 DNA sequence: TGTGCCAGCAGTTTGAGGGCTTACAATGAAAAACTGTTTTTT. Translated, it gives CASSLRAYNEKLFF.

This chain links TRBV27 with TRBJ1-5; D not certain. From germline, CDR1 is MNHEY and CDR2 SMNVEV (reference sequence). V gave up 3 bases and J gave up 7 bases, with 10 bases separating them. There are 13 residues in the CDR3. The CDR3 reads CASSFSLGQPQHF. The CDR3, as DNA: TGTGCCAGCAGTTTTAGTCTGGGGCAGCCCCAGCATTTT.

The chain joins TRBV27 to TRBJ2-7; 10 positions agree with TRBD2. The CDR3 has 16 amino acids. Losses at the gene ends were 3 bases for V and 3 bases for J; bases not matched to a gene: 8. Germline V gene data show CDR1 as MNHEY and CDR2 as SMNVEV (reference sequence). The CDR3 bases are TGTGCCAGCAGTTTTTTCCTAGCGGGAGCCCTCTACGAGCAGTACTTC. Protein product: CASSFFLAGALYEQYF.

The V gene is TRBV11-3, the J gene TRBJ2-7, with D hard to call. Trimming removed 5 bases at V and 6 bases at J, with 11 bases between. Germline CDR1 is SGHNT and CDR2 is YENEEA. This CDR3 contains 12 residues. The CDR3 sequence: CASSIPSGEQYF. Written as DNA, the CDR3 is TGTGCCAGCAGCATACCCTCCGGCGAGCAGTACTTC.

This clone has a handful of counts. The rearrangement links TRBV10-3 to TRBJ2-2; the D is unclear. Germline V gene lookup returns CDR1 ENHRY and CDR2 SYGVKD. The CDR3 consists of 12 residues. The ends were cut back, 8 bases at V and 1 base at J, with 5 bases in the middle. In nucleotides, the CDR3 is TGTGCCATCTACGGGAACACCGGGGAGCTGTTTTTT. It codes for CAIYGNTGELFF.

J is TRBJ1-6 and V is TRBV28; D is possibly TRBD1 (5 bases). The CDR3 sequence is 16 residues long. CDR1 MDHEN and CDR2 SYDVKM come from the germline V gene. Trimming removed 5 bases from V and 6 bases from J, with 17 bases in between. CDR3 sequence (DNA): TGTGCCAGCAGTACGCCTGGGACGTTCTTTAATTCACCCCTCCACTTT. It yields the protein CASSTPGTFFNSPLHF.

The chain joins TRBV7-2 to TRBJ2-7; no reliable D call. This CDR3 contains 12 residues. Germline CDR1 SGHTA, CDR2 FQGNSA. V lost 1 base, J lost 2 bases, and 3 bases lay in between. Here the CDR3 DNA reads TGTGCCAGCAGCTTAGTCACCTACGAGCAGTACTTC. As protein: CASSLVTYEQYF.

The chain combines TRBV5-1 with TRBJ1-1; maybe TRBD1 (6 bases). V lost 4 bases, J lost 1 base, and 11 bases lay in between. The CDR3 is 14 amino acids. Germline assignment: CDR1 SGHRS and CDR2 YFSETQ. The CDR3 bases are TGCGCCAGCAGCACCCAGACAGGGAACACTGAAGCTTTCTTT. Amino acid sequence: CASSTQTGNTEAFF. Together with reference TRBV5-1 and TRBJ1-1, the CDR3 gives the full variable domain: KAGVTQTPRYLIKTRGQQVTLSCSPISGHRSVSWYQQTPGQGLQFLFEYFSETQRNKGNFPGRFSGRQFSNSRSEMNVSTLELGDSALYLCASSTQTGNTEAFFGQGTRLTVV.

This rearrangement joins TRBV7-2 to TRBJ1-5; D gene unclear. The V gene lost 1 base and the J gene lost 7 bases, with 14 bases spanning the gap. CDR1 is SGHTA, CDR2 FQGNSA, per germline. This CDR3 comprises 15 residues. The CDR3 spells CASSLGPARHQPQHF. CDR3 DNA: TGTGCCAGCAGCTTAGGCCCAGCCCGACACCAGCCCCAGCATTTT.

DNA of the CDR3: TGCAGTGCCCCCCGATACGATGAGCAGTTCTTC. Translating it yields CSAPRYDEQFF. The V and J genes are TRBV20-1 and TRBJ2-1; D is uncertain. CDR1 and CDR2 (germline): DFQATT, SNEGSKA (reference sequence). With 6 bases removed from V and 8 bases from J, the gap between germline ends came to 11 bases. This CDR3 has 11 amino acids.

This clone was picked up one time. The chain carries TRBV6-5 and TRBJ1-2, with 7 positions matching TRBD1. Germline CDR1 and CDR2: MNHEY and SVGAGI. With V trimmed by 5 bases and J by 4 bases, 10 bases remained unmatched. The CDR3 sequence is 15 residues long. DNA for the CDR3: TGTGCCAGCAGTCCCCGACAGGGTTTCCTCTATGGCTACACCTTC. This sequence encodes CASSPRQGFLYGYTF.

The gene calls are TRBV27 and TRBJ2-1, with D maybe TRBD2 (6 bases). Germline V gene lookup returns CDR1 MNHEY and CDR2 SMNVEV (reference sequence). The CDR3 runs to 14 residues. Trimming took 3 bases from V and 0 from J, leaving 6 bases between them. The CDR3 reads CASSFGSSYNEQFF. CDR3 bases: TGTGCCAGCAGTTTCGGGAGCTCCTACAATGAGCAGTTCTTC.

This rearrangement joins TRBV30 to TRBJ2-7; either TRBD1 or TRBD2 may fit D (5 bases each). Germline V CDR1 and CDR2: GTSNPN, SVGIG (reference sequence). The CDR3 length is 13 residues. The V end was cut by 0 bases, the J end by 5 bases, with 11 bases between. The CDR3 loop is CAWSVGQGDEQYF. In nucleotides, the CDR3 is TGTGCCTGGAGTGTCGGTCAGGGAGACGAGCAGTACTTC.

The V gene is TRBV18, the J gene TRBJ1-2; TRBD1 matches at 7 bases. Trimming removed 6 bases from V and 1 base from J; junction bases left unmatched: 8. This CDR3 has 15 residues. Germline CDR1 reads KGHSH; CDR2 reads LQKENI. CDR3: CASSPDRNNNYGYTF. The CDR3 DNA follows: TGTGCCAGCTCTCCGGACAGGAATAATAACTATGGCTACACCTTC.

The genes are TRBV12-3 or TRBV12-4 and TRBJ2-1, with D perhaps matching TRBD2 (5 bases). V was shortened by 3 bases and J by 12 bases, with 9 bases between the two germline ends. There are 11 residues in the CDR3. Written as DNA, the CDR3 is TGTGCCAGCAGTTTGGACTCGGGGCAGTTCTTC. Translating it yields CASSLDSGQFF.

V is TRBV7-2 and J is TRBJ1-5, with unresolved D. Looked up from germline, CDR1 is SGHTA and CDR2 is FQGNSA. V was shortened by 5 bases and J by 3 bases, with 11 bases between the two germline ends. This CDR3 has 14 residues. CDR3 loop: CASSANRDNQPQHF. The CDR3 DNA sequence: TGTGCCAGCAGCGCGAACAGAGACAATCAGCCCCAGCATTTT.

The rearrangement links TRBV9 to TRBJ1-5; D gene ambiguous. The CDR3 consists of 15 residues. Germline CDR1 SGDLS, CDR2 YYNGEE. Trimming shortened V by 0 bases and J by 4 bases, and 11 bases separated the two germline ends. Written as DNA, the CDR3 is TGTGCCAGCAGCGTAGGGCTACACCCTAATCAGCCCCAGCATTTT. Translated, it gives CASSVGLHPNQPQHF.

The chain employs TRBV6-5 and TRBJ2-7, with D possibly matching TRBD1 (5 bases). The length of the CDR3 is 15 residues. CDR1 MNHEY and CDR2 SVGAGI come from the germline V gene. V lost 0 bases to trimming and J lost 2 bases, with 11 bases between them. The CDR3 DNA sequence: TGTGCCAGCAGTTACTCAAGGGGCCCTCCCTACGAGCAGTACTTC. Its protein is CASSYSRGPPYEQYF.

The chain has TRBV4-1 and TRBJ1-1; D unresolved. V lost 1 base to trimming and J lost 7 bases, with 4 bases between them. The germline gives CDR1 MGHRA, CDR2 YSYEKL. The CDR3 loop spans 11 amino acids. The CDR3 DNA reads as TGCGCCAGCAGCCAAGGGGGTGAAGCTTTCTTT. It translates to CASSQGGEAFF.

The chain links TRBV9 to TRBJ2-7; D is undetermined. The CDR3 spans 15 residues. V was trimmed by 0 bases and J by 4 bases, leaving 14 bases between them. Germline V lookup: CDR1 SGDLS, CDR2 YYNGEE. The CDR3 region is CASSVGALNPYEQYF. The CDR3 DNA follows: TGTGCCAGCAGCGTAGGGGCCTTGAACCCTTACGAGCAGTACTTC.

The genes are TRBV5-1 and TRBJ2-1; 10 nucleotides line up with TRBD2. CDR3 length: 16 residues. Germline V CDR1 and CDR2: SGHRS, YFSETQ. V shed 4 bases, J shed 6 bases, and the junction held 10 bases outside the gene matches. The CDR3 bases are TGCGCCAGCAGCACCTTAGCGGGAGGTTTGGGCAATGAGCAGTTCTTC. This sequence encodes CASSTLAGGLGNEQFF.

The rearrangement joins TRBV14 to TRBJ1-2; the D gene is possibly TRBD1 (6 bases). The CDR3 consists of 13 residues. Trimming took off 3 bases at V and 2 bases at J, with 7 bases between the two ends. Germline V gene data show CDR1 as SGHDN and CDR2 as FVKESK. CDR3 protein: CASSQQGNYGYTF. The CDR3 DNA is TGTGCCAGCAGCCAGCAGGGGAACTATGGCTACACCTTC.

This chain joins TRBV5-5 and TRBJ1-6; TRBD1 might be the D (5 bases). The CDR3 has 16 residues. Trimming shortened V by 2 bases and J by 6 bases, and 15 bases separated the two germline ends. Germline CDR1 reads SGHKS; CDR2 reads YYEKEE (reference sequence). CDR3 protein: CASSLNTRAPNSPLHF. CDR3 nucleotides: TGTGCCAGCAGCTTAAATACCAGGGCACCTAATTCACCCCTCCACTTT.

The rearrangement links TRBV7-6 to TRBJ2-7, with 8 bases aligning to TRBD2. Germline CDR1 reads SGHVS; CDR2 reads FNYEAQ. The trim removed 0 bases at V and 7 bases at J, leaving 8 bases unmatched. The CDR3 has 15 residues. CDR3 bases: TGTGCCAGCAGCTTAGCGGGACGGGAGGGTGGGGAGCAGTACTTC. Translating gives CASSLAGREGGEQYF. Looking up the rest from reference TRBV7-6 and TRBJ2-7 gives the full variable domain: GAGVSQSPRYKVTKRGQDVALRCDPISGHVSLYWYRQALGQGPEFLTYFNYEAQQDKSGLPNDRFSAERPEGSISTLTIQRTEQRDSAMYRCASSLAGREGGEQYFGPGTRLTVT.

The chain couples TRBV10-3 to TRBJ1-1; the D is unclear. Per the germline V gene, CDR1 is ENHRY and CDR2 is SYGVKD. The CDR3 totals 12 residues. V was clipped by 4 bases and J by 1 base, with 4 bases between them. The CDR3 protein is CAISAQNTEAFF. The CDR3 nucleotides are TGTGCCATCAGTGCCCAGAACACTGAAGCTTTCTTT.

The chain is built from TRBV6-5 and TRBJ1-3; D is undetermined. The length of the CDR3 is 13 residues. The germline V and J ends were trimmed by 2 bases and 2 bases, with 4 bases remaining between them. Germline CDR1 and CDR2: MNHEY and SVGAGI. CDR3 sequence reads: CASSYGAGNTIYF. CDR3 coding DNA: TGTGCCAGCAGTTACGGGGCTGGAAACACCATATATTTT.

The chain carries TRBV28 and TRBJ1-2; D uncertain. This CDR3 spans 11 amino acids. In germline, CDR1 is MDHEN, CDR2 SYDVKM. Between the trimmed V and J ends, which lost 11 bases and 6 bases, there was a span of 13 bases. CDR3 DNA: TGTGCCTGCGAAGGGAACAATGGCTACACCTTC. The encoded protein is CACEGNNGYTF.